Below, 14 T cell receptor beta chains from the same sample are listed, as sequenced in a study of PD-1 blockade in mismatch repair-deficient tumors. The protocol was immunoSEQ multiplex PCR, while the TCRdb copy is restricted to in-frame clones and leaves out a portion. The table has about 110,000 clones, 60% to 85% seen once. Sequenced material: peripheral blood, taken about 60 weeks after starting pembrolizumab. The receptors derive from an adult with mismatch repair-deficient cancer.

The CDR3 DNA reads TGTGCCAGCAGCCAAGACAGGGGCCCGCCCTACGAGCAGTACTTC. It translates to CASSQDRGPPYEQYF. The chain uses TRBV7-9 and TRBJ2-7; 8 nucleotides line up with TRBD1. Germline CDR1 reads SEHNR; CDR2 reads FQNEAQ (reference sequence). This CDR3 is built from 15 residues. Trimming at V came to 5 bases and at J to 2 bases, leaving 8 bases not matched to a gene.

This clone was observed a single time. The V and J genes are TRBV5-1 and TRBJ2-7; D perhaps matches TRBD2 (6 bases). The V end was cut by 0 bases, the J end by 2 bases, with 15 bases between. The length of the CDR3 is 16 residues. The germline gives CDR1 SGHRS, CDR2 YFSETQ. In DNA form, the CDR3 reads TGCGCCAGCAGCTTGGAGCATGCGGCTAGCGCCTACGAGCAGTACTTC. The encoded protein is CASSLEHAASAYEQYF.

V usage is TRBV14 and J usage is TRBJ2-5; D gene ambiguous. Germline V gene lookup returns CDR1 SGHDN and CDR2 FVKESK. The length of the CDR3 is 15 residues. The V and J ends lost 6 bases and 1 base respectively, with 15 bases between them. Here the CDR3 reads CASSPTWNVQETQYF. Written as DNA, the CDR3 is TGTGCCAGCAGTCCAACATGGAACGTCCAAGAGACCCAGTACTTC.

J is TRBJ2-1 and V is TRBV7-6; TRBD2 agrees at 13 bases. The CDR3 totals 16 residues. Germline CDR1 and CDR2: SGHVS and FNYEAQ. Germline trimming cut 5 bases from V and 8 bases from J; bases unmatched to any gene: 9. The CDR3 region has the DNA TGTGCCAGCAGCGGCCCCGGGACTAGCGGGATCCATGAGCAGTTCTTC. This translates into CASSGPGTSGIHEQFF.

This clone was recorded once. The chain recombines TRBV5-6 with TRBJ1-1; D unclear. Germline values: CDR1 SGHDT, CDR2 YYEEEE. With 5 bases removed from V and 0 bases from J, the gap between germline ends came to 11 bases. The CDR3 sequence is 14 residues long. CDR3 protein: CASSIRPLNTEAFF. Here the CDR3 DNA reads TGTGCCAGCAGTATAAGACCTTTGAACACTGAAGCTTTCTTT.

The count of this clone is one. The chain combines TRBV6-1 with TRBJ2-3, with 10 bases fitting TRBD1. This CDR3 is built from 15 residues. With 7 bases clipped from V and 3 bases from J, the junction kept 7 bases outside the gene matches. Germline V gene data show CDR1 as MNHNS and CDR2 as SASEGT. The CDR3 protein is CASTGLGQGTDTQYF. The CDR3 nucleotides read TGTGCCAGCACGGGATTGGGACAGGGGACAGATACGCAGTATTTT.

This clone was recorded only once. The chain recombines TRBV6-5 with TRBJ2-7, with D perhaps matching TRBD2 (6 bases). The CDR3 runs to 15 residues. With 6 bases removed from V and 2 bases from J, the gap between germline ends came to 17 bases. CDR1 is MNHEY, CDR2 SVGAGI, per germline. CDR3 nucleotide sequence: TGTGCCAGCAGCTACCGGGAGAGGGGAACCTACGAGCAGTACTTC. This gives the protein CASSYRERGTYEQYF.

The rearrangement links TRBV4-2 to TRBJ2-7; either TRBD1 or TRBD2 may supply D (5 bases each). In germline, CDR1 is LGHNA, CDR2 YNFKEQ. The germline V and J ends were trimmed by 5 bases and 0 bases, with 11 bases remaining between them. The CDR3 is made up of 14 amino acids. CDR3 sequence reads: CASSLAGSSYEQYF. DNA for the CDR3: TGTGCCAGCAGCTTGGCAGGGAGCTCCTACGAGCAGTACTTC.

V and J are TRBV15 and TRBJ1-4, with D unresolved. The length of the CDR3 is 12 residues. Trimming shortened V by 10 bases and J by 5 bases, and 11 bases separated the two germline ends. CDR1 is LNHNV, CDR2 YYDKDF, per germline (reference sequence). The chain's CDR3 is CAIRRRNEKLFF. CDR3 bases: TGTGCCATTCGACGGCGAAATGAAAAACTGTTTTTT.

This clone was observed once. J is TRBJ2-2 and V is TRBV7-8, with D tentatively TRBD2 (5 bases). This CDR3 is 15 amino acids long. CDR1 and CDR2 (germline): SGHVS, FQNEAQ. The germline V and J ends were trimmed by 7 bases and 2 bases, with 14 bases remaining between them. The CDR3 sequence: CASTSRGPNTGELFF. The CDR3 DNA reads TGTGCCAGCACCTCCCGCGGGCCTAACACCGGGGAGCTGTTTTTT. The whole variable domain, filled in from reference TRBV7-8 and TRBJ2-2, reads GAGVSQSPRYKVAKRGQDVALRCDPISGHVSLFWYQQALGQGPEFLTYFQNEAQLDKSGLPSDRFFAERPEGSVSTLKIQRTQQEDSAVYLCASTSRGPNTGELFFGEGSRLTVL.

The rearrangement uses TRBV7-9 and TRBJ2-7, with TRBD2 identical over 12 bases. V lost 2 bases to trimming and J lost 0 bases; unmatched junction nucleotides: 11. Germline V gene data show CDR1 as SEHNR and CDR2 as FQNEAQ (reference sequence). The CDR3 contains 19 residues. This chain's CDR3 is CASSLPPGTSGLSSYEQYF. The CDR3 DNA reads as TGTGCCAGCAGCTTACCACCCGGGACTAGCGGGTTAAGCTCCTACGAGCAGTACTTC.

This clone was observed a handful of times. The chain carries TRBV4-2 and TRBJ2-7; either TRBD1 or TRBD2 may fit D (5 bases each). The CDR3 consists of 14 residues. Germline values: CDR1 LGHNA, CDR2 YNFKEQ. Between the trimmed V and J ends, which lost 0 bases and 3 bases, there was a span of 9 bases. The CDR3: CASSQDWGNYEQYF. DNA for the CDR3: TGTGCCAGCAGCCAAGACTGGGGGAACTACGAGCAGTACTTC.

In its sample, this clone was seen once. The chain has TRBV21-1 and TRBJ2-5; TRBD2, as called in the table, went unchecked against the DNA. TRBV21-1 is flagged as a pseudogene. The CDR3 consists of 16 residues. The CDR3 loop is CASSRLAPGRQETQYF. In nucleotides, the CDR3 is TGTGCCAGCAGCAGACTAGCGCCGGGGAGGCAAGAGACCCAGTACTTC.

J is TRBJ2-2 and V is TRBV19; D is uncertain. Germline V gives CDR1 LNHDA, CDR2 SQIVND (reference sequence). Trimming removed 3 bases from V and 5 bases from J, with 16 bases in between. CDR3 length: 16 residues. In DNA, the CDR3 is TGTGCCAGTAGTATGGATTCGGCGGCGAGGACCGGGGAGCTGTTTTTT. It is translated as CASSMDSAARTGELFF.